The T cell receptor beta chain described here comes from a study of response to subunit inactivated influenza vaccine. TCRdb reprocessed the RT-PCR reads via MiXCR and lists one record per CDR3 protein. Of approximately 520,000 distinct CDR3 sequences in the sample, around 25% are singletons; the top ten hold about 1.9%. This CDR3 region has 14 residues. CDR1 and CDR2 (germline): SGHTA, FQGNSA. Between the trimmed V and J ends, which lost 6 bases and 5 bases, there was a span of 16 bases. This TCR derives from a man between 45 and 60 years old who received an inactivated influenza vaccine. The J gene is TRBJ2-5, the V gene TRBV7-2; D gene uncertain. The sequencing used CD4+ T cells sorted from PBMCs, collected around 5 days after vaccination. CDR3 in DNA: TGTGCCAGCAGTATAGGACCCCAAGGGGAGACCCAGTACTTC. Protein: CASSIGPQGETQYF.